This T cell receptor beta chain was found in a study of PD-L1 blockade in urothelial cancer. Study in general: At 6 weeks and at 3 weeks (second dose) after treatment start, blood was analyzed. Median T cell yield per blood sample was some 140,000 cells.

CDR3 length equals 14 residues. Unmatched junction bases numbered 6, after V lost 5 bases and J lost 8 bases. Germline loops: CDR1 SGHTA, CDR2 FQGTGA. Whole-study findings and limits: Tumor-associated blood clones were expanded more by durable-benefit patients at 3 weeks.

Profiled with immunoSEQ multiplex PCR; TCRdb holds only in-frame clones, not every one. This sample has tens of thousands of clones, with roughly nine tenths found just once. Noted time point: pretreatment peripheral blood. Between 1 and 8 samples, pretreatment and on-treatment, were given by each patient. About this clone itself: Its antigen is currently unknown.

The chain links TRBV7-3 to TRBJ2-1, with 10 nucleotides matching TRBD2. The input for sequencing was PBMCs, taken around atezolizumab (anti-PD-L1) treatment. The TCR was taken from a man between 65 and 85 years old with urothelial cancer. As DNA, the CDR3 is TGTGCCAGCAGCGCCTCTAGCGGGAGCTATGAGCAGTTCTTC. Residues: CASSASSGSYEQFF. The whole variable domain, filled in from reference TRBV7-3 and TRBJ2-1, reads GAGVSQTPSNKVTEKGKYVELRCDPISGHTALYWYRQSLGQGPEFLIYFQGTGAADDSGLPNDRFFAVRPEGSVSTLKIQRTERGDSAVYLCASSASSGSYEQFFGPGTRLTVL.